The TCR beta chain under discussion was sequenced for a study of blood T cell repertoires in COVID-19. Per the original data handling: Estimation of nucleated cell counts was performed using reference gene primer amplification. The method was immunoSEQ multiplex PCR; TCRdb's version includes in-frame clones alone and lacks a portion of them. Clone size and the V and J calls come from that table; the DNA yielded D and trimming. The data contain fewer than 70,000 clones, under 90% of them singletons. The sequenced material came from peripheral blood. The TCR was taken from a human donor in a cohort sampled during active COVID-19.

The CDR3 protein is CASSPGQGHHEQYF. CDR3 DNA: TGTGCCAGTAGTCCGGGACAGGGTCACCACGAGCAGTACTTC. The rearrangement joins TRBV19 to TRBJ2-7; 9 bases are shared with TRBD1. Per the germline V gene, CDR1 is LNHDA and CDR2 is SQIVND (reference sequence). V dropped 5 bases and J dropped 5; count of bases not matched to a gene: 7. The CDR3 covers 14 residues.